These 14 T cell receptor beta chains were sequenced from one sample in a study of blood T cell repertoires in COVID-19. The method was immunoSEQ multiplex PCR; TCRdb's version includes in-frame clones alone and lacks a portion of them. The table lists roughly 120,000 clones, roughly 90% of them singletons. The specimen sequenced was peripheral blood. The receptors derive from a woman aged 70-85 years who had recovered from COVID-19.

V and J are TRBV11-2 and TRBJ2-1; D might be TRBD2 (6 bases). The V end lost 1 base, the J end lost 3 bases, and 13 bases lay between the germline ends. The CDR3 sequence is 16 residues long. The V gene's germline CDR1 is SGHAT and CDR2 FQNNGV. The CDR3 coding sequence is TGTGCCAGCAGCTTAGGACGGGGCGGGGACTACAATGAGCAGTTCTTC. It is translated as CASSLGRGGDYNEQFF.

This clone is classed as large. This chain joins TRBV29-1 and TRBJ2-5, with D possibly being TRBD2 (7 bases). V was cut by 7 bases and J by 1 base, with 19 bases left in between. Germline CDR1 reads SQVTM; CDR2 reads ANQGSEA. The CDR3 sequence is 15 residues long. CDR3 DNA: TGCAGCGGGGGAGGGGGACCCCTCTCCCAAGAGACCCAGTACTTC. Its protein is CSGGGGPLSQETQYF.

The V call is TRBV10-1, the J call TRBJ2-1; TRBD2 agrees at 12 bases. CDR1 and CDR2 from the germline V gene are WNHNN and SYGVQD (reference sequence). The CDR3 length is 18 residues. The J segment lost 5 bases and the V segment lost 7 bases, leaving 15 bases of the junction unmatched. CDR3 sequence: CASNRGKGRLAGDNEQFF. DNA of the CDR3: TGCGCCAGCAACAGGGGAAAGGGCCGACTAGCGGGAGACAATGAGCAGTTCTTC.

This chain joins TRBV24-1 and TRBJ2-2; weak D call: TRBD2 (6 bases). The ends were cut back, 3 bases at V and 7 bases at J, with 14 bases in the middle. Germline assignment: CDR1 KGHDR and CDR2 SFDVKD. This CDR3 contains 15 residues. For the CDR3, the DNA is TGTGCCACCAGTGATCCCCGTCGGGGGTTCGGGGAGCTGTTTTTT. It specifies CATSDPRRGFGELFF.

About this clone: This sample includes further DNA sequences coding for the same CDR3. The chain links TRBV5-1 to TRBJ2-1, with 11 bases fitting TRBD2. The CDR3 sequence is 15 residues long. Germline V gives CDR1 SGHRS, CDR2 YFSETQ. J gave up 6 bases and V 0 bases, and 2 bases lay outside the gene matches. CDR3 nucleotide sequence: TGCGCCAGCAGCTTGGGGACTAGCGGGTCCAATGAGCAGTTCTTC. This gives the protein CASSLGTSGSNEQFF.

The chain links TRBV7-2 to TRBJ2-1; D perhaps matches TRBD2 (5 bases). The V end was cut by 2 bases, the J end by 10 bases, with 12 bases between. Germline CDR1 SGHTA, CDR2 FQGNSA. The CDR3 sequence is 13 residues long. The CDR3 protein is CASSLNGVSEQFF. The CDR3 DNA is TGTGCCAGCAGCTTAAACGGGGTGTCCGAGCAGTTCTTC.

This clone was picked up one time. The CDR3: CASQGARDYDGELFF. The CDR3 nucleotides are TGTGCCAGCCAGGGGGCTCGGGACTATGACGGGGAGCTGTTTTTT. The chain links TRBV2 to TRBJ2-2; a weak D match, TRBD1 (8 bases). The germline gives CDR1 SNHLY, CDR2 FYNNEI. The CDR3 has 15 residues. Trimming left V 8 bases short and J 7 bases short, with 20 bases between.

The chain is built from TRBV7-8 and TRBJ2-2; D may be TRBD2 (6 bases). The CDR3 consists of 16 residues. Trimming cost V 5 bases and J 1 base, with 14 bases left between them. The germline V gene has CDR1 SGHVS and CDR2 FQNEAQ. Here the CDR3 reads CASSPLGGGNTGELFF. DNA for the CDR3: TGTGCCAGCAGCCCCCTGGGGGGAGGGAACACCGGGGAGCTGTTTTTT.

The chain combines TRBV4-3 with TRBJ2-1, with D possibly TRBD2 on 6 matching bases. CDR3 length equals 15 residues. V dropped 3 bases and J dropped 7 bases, with 16 bases sitting between them. CDR1 LGHNA and CDR2 YSLEER come from the germline V gene. The CDR3 spells CASSHLDSGRNEQFF. The CDR3 DNA reads TGCGCCAGCAGCCACCTCGATAGCGGAAGAAATGAGCAGTTCTTC.

This chain joins TRBV6-4 and TRBJ1-2, with TRBD1 matching over 8 bases. This CDR3 has 13 residues. V dropped 4 bases and J dropped 8; count of bases not matched to a gene: 6. Germline CDR1 MRHNA, CDR2 SNTAGT. CDR3 coding DNA: TGTGCCAGCAGTGGGACAGGGCGAGAGGGCTACACCTTC. It yields the protein CASSGTGREGYTF.

The chain combines TRBV7-9 with TRBJ2-7; 8 nucleotides align to TRBD1. The CDR3 runs to 13 residues. The ends lost 5 bases at V and 5 bases at J; junction bases unmatched: 5. CDR1 SEHNR and CDR2 FQNEAQ come from the germline V gene (reference sequence). The CDR3 region is CASSHSGQDEQYF. The CDR3 nucleotides read TGTGCCAGCAGCCACTCGGGACAGGACGAGCAGTACTTC.

The chain is built from TRBV14 and TRBJ2-1; no clear D. The CDR3 extends over 11 amino acids. Per the germline V gene, CDR1 is SGHDN and CDR2 is FVKESK. Trimming took 3 bases from V and 6 from J, leaving 3 bases between them. Here the CDR3 reads CASSHRNEQFF. CDR3 DNA sequence: TGTGCCAGCAGCCACCGCAATGAGCAGTTCTTC.

The chain is built from TRBV7-8 and TRBJ1-5, with 8 bases matching TRBD1. CDR3 length: 14 amino acids. Germline loops: CDR1 SGHVS, CDR2 FQNEAQ. V was clipped by 5 bases and J by 6 bases; unmatched bases: 6. In DNA form, the CDR3 reads TGTGCCAGCAGCCCTGACAGGGGTGGTCAGCCCCAGCATTTT. As protein: CASSPDRGGQPQHF.

The chain joins TRBV4-2 to TRBJ2-2, with TRBD2 matching 8 bases. The germline gives CDR1 LGHNA, CDR2 YNFKEQ. The J segment lost 2 bases and the V segment lost 4 bases, leaving 3 bases of the junction unmatched. This CDR3 has 15 residues. CDR3 bases: TGTGCCAGCAGCCCCCTAGCGGGCAACACCGGGGAGCTGTTTTTT. Its translation: CASSPLAGNTGELFF.